Presented here are 8 T cell receptor beta chains from one specimen sequenced in a study of response to subunit inactivated influenza vaccine. TCRdb re-called the RT-PCR reads with MiXCR, one entry per CDR3 protein. The sample gives about 700,000 distinct CDR3 sequences, roughly 14% of which show up once; 5.5% to 7% is in the top ten. This sample comprised PBMCs from blood, obtained less than 15 days before vaccination. All receptors come from a man aged 50 to 59 who received an inactivated influenza vaccine.

The chain is built from TRBV6-1 and TRBJ2-2; D could derive from TRBD1 or TRBD2 (6 bases each). From germline, CDR1 is MNHNS and CDR2 SASEGT. Trimming removed 11 bases from V and 0 bases from J, with 13 bases in between. The CDR3 spans 14 residues. The CDR3 DNA follows: TGTGCCGGAAGGGGGGTGTCGAACACCGGGGAGCTGTTTTTT. Its translation: CAGRGVSNTGELFF.

This clonotype was picked up a small number of times. The chain has TRBV28 and TRBJ2-7, with D possibly being TRBD1 or TRBD2 (5 bases each). The V gene's germline CDR1 is MDHEN and CDR2 SYDVKM. This CDR3 contains 16 residues. Trimming shortened V by 0 bases and J by 3 bases, and 15 bases separated the two germline ends. The CDR3 sequence is CASSLWGGDGGYEQYF. CDR3 DNA: TGTGCCAGCAGTTTATGGGGTGGGGACGGCGGCTACGAGCAGTACTTC.

A few counts support this clonotype. The genes are TRBV18 and TRBJ2-7; 8 bases map to TRBD2. The junction had 12 bases not matched to a gene; V was cut back by 3 bases and J by 5 bases. The CDR3 runs 16 residues. Germline assignment: CDR1 KGHSH and CDR2 LQKENI. CDR3 DNA: TGTGCCAGCTCACCCCCGACGGGGGGGGCTTCGGACGAGCAGTACTTC. Amino acid sequence: CASSPPTGGASDEQYF.

This chain connects TRBV4-2 to TRBJ2-2; 15 bases map to TRBD2. J gave up 3 bases and V 6 bases, and 17 bases lay outside the gene matches. The CDR3 loop spans 21 amino acids. Germline V lookup: CDR1 LGHNA, CDR2 YNFKEQ. As DNA, the CDR3 is TGTGCCAGCAGTCCCCTTTTCTTGGGGACTAGCGGGAGGTTTGACACCGGGGAGCTGTTTTTT. Encoded protein: CASSPLFLGTSGRFDTGELFF.

As to this clonotype: A much larger clone sits a single nucleotide away, making a read error possible. The rearrangement joins TRBV6-1 to TRBJ1-1; a weak D match, TRBD1 (6 bases). The V end lost 7 bases, the J end lost 2 bases, and 17 bases lay between the germline ends. In germline, CDR1 is MNHNS, CDR2 SASEGT. This CDR3 has 15 amino acids. In DNA, the CDR3 is TGTGCCAGCACCGTGGCGACAGGAATTAACACTGAAGCTTTCTTT. This translates into CASTVATGINTEAFF.

This clonotype was seen ten or more times. The chain joins TRBV10-3 to TRBJ1-2; D unclear. The germline V gene encodes CDR1 ENHRY and CDR2 SYGVKD. This CDR3 is built from 15 residues. V was shortened by 4 bases and J by 7 bases, with 19 bases between the two germline ends. In DNA form, the CDR3 reads TGTGCCATCAGTGCCCTCTTAGCTGAAGTTGGTGGCTACACCTTC. Translated: CAISALLAEVGGYTF.

The genes are TRBV12-3 or TRBV12-4 and TRBJ1-3; D unresolved. There are 14 residues in the CDR3. With 6 bases removed from V and 4 bases from J, the gap between germline ends came to 13 bases. The CDR3 sequence is CASSRGRVGNTIYF. The CDR3 DNA is TGTGCCAGCAGCAGAGGGAGGGTCGGAAACACCATATATTTT.

In its sample, this clonotype was seen a few times. CDR3 coding DNA: TGTGCCAGCAGCCCGGGCACAGGCAGGGGATTCTCCTACGAGCAGTACTTC. Protein product: CASSPGTGRGFSYEQYF. This chain uses TRBV7-2 with TRBJ2-7; weak D call: TRBD1 (6 bases). CDR1 SGHTA and CDR2 FQGNSA come from the germline V gene. V lost 5 bases to trimming and J lost 0 bases, with 20 bases between them. CDR3 length: 17 residues.